One sample yielded the 24 T cell receptor beta chains listed below, sequenced in a study of identical twins. TCRdb re-derived calls from the 5' RACE reads in MiXCR, one entry per CDR3 protein. Of some 900,000 distinct CDR3 sequences listed, 9% to 15% are singletons. These data are also associated with another study on yellow fever vaccine responses in identical twins.

The specimen sequenced was PBMCs. The receptors shown here come from a young woman in good health.

This clonotype has only a few counts. The rearrangement uses TRBV7-9 and TRBJ2-1; 10 bases are a match to TRBD2. Germline values: CDR1 SEHNR, CDR2 FQNEAQ (reference sequence). This CDR3 region has 16 residues. V lost 4 bases, J lost 4 bases, and 7 bases stayed unmatched. The CDR3 sequence is CASSSLAGGNYNEQFF. CDR3 DNA sequence: TGTGCCAGCAGCTCCTTAGCGGGAGGAAATTACAATGAGCAGTTCTTC.

J is TRBJ2-7 and V is TRBV7-9; D might be TRBD1 or TRBD2, each matching 6 bases. The CDR3 has 15 residues. Germline assignment: CDR1 SEHNR and CDR2 FQNEAQ (reference sequence). Deletions cut 4 bases from V and 2 bases from J, with 15 bases between. The CDR3: CASSSGGGEPYEQYF. Written as DNA, the CDR3 is TGTGCCAGCAGCTCTGGGGGCGGGGAACCCTACGAGCAGTACTTC.

This clonotype came up many times. This CDR3 reads CASSLGTVGYTF. CDR3 DNA sequence: TGTGCCAGCAGCTTAGGGACAGTAGGCTACACCTTC. The rearrangement links TRBV7-2 to TRBJ1-2; D might be TRBD1 (6 bases). The germline V gene has CDR1 SGHTA and CDR2 FQGNSA. The CDR3 is made up of 12 amino acids. The ends were cut back, 1 base at V and 8 bases at J, with 8 bases in the middle.

The V gene is TRBV4-1, the J gene TRBJ2-7; no reliable D call. This CDR3 spans 14 amino acids. CDR1 and CDR2 from the germline V gene are MGHRA and YSYEKL. With 0 bases removed from V and 3 bases from J, the gap between germline ends came to 9 bases. Here the CDR3 DNA reads TGCGCCAGCAGCCAAGATCGGGCAGTCTACGAGCAGTACTTC. Protein: CASSQDRAVYEQYF.

The chain links TRBV24-1 to TRBJ1-2; D unclear. Trimming took 4 bases from V and 8 from J, leaving 7 bases between them. CDR1 is KGHDR and CDR2 is SFDVKD in the germline V gene. The CDR3 is 11 residues long. In DNA form, the CDR3 reads TGTGCCACCAGTGACAGGTTCGGCTACACCTTC. Translated, it gives CATSDRFGYTF.

Many counts were recorded for this clonotype. The V gene is TRBV7-4, the J gene TRBJ1-5; D ambiguous. The V end was cut by 5 bases, the J end by 1 base, with 27 bases between. CDR1 SGHVT and CDR2 SQSDAQ come from the germline V gene. The length of the CDR3 is 20 residues. The CDR3 nucleotides are TGTGCCAGCAGCCCCTTTGGGTTAAGCTCAATTCAACAAAGCAATCAGCCCCAGCATTTT. Residues: CASSPFGLSSIQQSNQPQHF.

This clonotype was observed a few times. The chain uses TRBV6-6 and TRBJ1-1; D gene uncertain. The CDR3 sequence is 13 residues long. V was pared by 6 bases and J by 1 base, with 9 bases between. Germline lookup yields CDR1 MNHNY and CDR2 SVGAGI (reference sequence). In nucleotides, the CDR3 is TGTGCCAGCAGACTTGGGCCGAACACTGAAGCTTTCTTT. Its translation is CASRLGPNTEAFF.

Many counts were recorded for this clonotype. This sequence joins TRBV28 and TRBJ2-1, with D perhaps matching TRBD1 (5 bases). Trimming stripped 2 bases from V and 7 bases from J, with 15 bases between. This CDR3 has 15 residues. Germline CDR1 MDHEN, CDR2 SYDVKM. The CDR3 protein is CASSLSSGQENEQFF. In DNA, the CDR3 is TGTGCCAGCAGTTTAAGTTCAGGGCAGGAGAATGAGCAGTTCTTC.

This clonotype was counted only a few times. V is TRBV20-1 and J is TRBJ2-2, with TRBD2 identical over 8 bases. V lost 3 bases, J lost 2 bases, and 8 bases stayed unmatched. There are 16 residues in the CDR3. Looked up from germline, CDR1 is DFQATT and CDR2 is SNEGSKA (reference sequence). The CDR3 loop is CSARTSGGVNTGELFF. In nucleotides, the CDR3 is TGCAGTGCTAGGACGAGCGGGGGAGTTAACACCGGGGAGCTGTTTTTT.

This clonotype has just a few counts. V is TRBV10-3 and J is TRBJ2-3; D might be TRBD2 (5 bases). Per the germline V gene, CDR1 is ENHRY and CDR2 is SYGVKD. Trimming took off 4 bases at V and 6 bases at J, with 11 bases between the two ends. The CDR3 extends over 13 amino acids. CDR3 sequence (DNA): TGTGCCATCAGTGTACTAGTTGCTGATACGCAGTATTTT. Amino acid sequence: CAISVLVADTQYF.

The V call is TRBV12-3 or TRBV12-4, the J call TRBJ2-2; 11 bases match TRBD1. The CDR3 spans 16 residues. The V segment lost 5 bases and the J segment 5 bases; nucleotides outside the gene matches: 7. CDR3 bases: TGTGCCAGCAGTCTAGATGGGACAGGGGGGACCGGGGAGCTGTTTTTT. It is translated as CASSLDGTGGTGELFF.

This clonotype has only a few counts. V gene TRBV27 combines with J gene TRBJ2-1; possibly TRBD1 for D (6 bases). V lost 4 bases and J lost 2, with 12 bases in between. This CDR3 is 15 amino acids long. Germline V gene lookup returns CDR1 MNHEY and CDR2 SMNVEV (reference sequence). The CDR3 protein is CASSSLGHTYNEQFF. For the CDR3, the DNA is TGTGCCAGCAGTTCACTGGGACACACCTACAATGAGCAGTTCTTC.

This sequence joins TRBV20-1 and TRBJ1-5, with 7 bases matching TRBD1. CDR1 is DFQATT, CDR2 SNEGSKA, per germline (reference sequence). The CDR3 covers 16 residues. The junction had 7 bases not matched to a gene; V was cut back by 1 base and J by 1 base. CDR3 bases: TGCAGTGCTAGAGCATTTACGGGACAGAGCAATCAGCCCCAGCATTTT. It specifies CSARAFTGQSNQPQHF.

This clonotype was picked up a small number of times. This chain connects TRBV12-3 or TRBV12-4 to TRBJ2-3; TRBD2 matches 7 bases. This CDR3 is 13 amino acids long. V lost 3 bases to trimming and J lost 8 bases; unmatched junction nucleotides: 5. The CDR3 here is CASSLSTGGTQYF. The CDR3 nucleotides are TGTGCCAGCAGTTTGTCTACGGGAGGTACGCAGTATTTT.

The table lists this clonotype with a few counts. The chain employs TRBV6-2 or TRBV6-3 and TRBJ1-4; D call uncertain. Trimming took off 3 bases at V and 4 bases at J, with 12 bases between the two ends. This CDR3 is 15 amino acids long. CDR1 MNHEY and CDR2 SVGEGT come from the germline V gene. CDR3 sequence: CASSYGSSDNEKLFF. CDR3 sequence (DNA): TGTGCCAGCAGTTATGGAAGCTCGGATAATGAAAAACTGTTTTTT.

The chain links TRBV2 to TRBJ2-3; D is uncertain. The CDR3 runs 13 residues. Per germline, CDR1 SNHLY and CDR2 FYNNEI. V was clipped by 8 bases and J by 4 bases, with 13 bases between them. The CDR3 nucleotides read TGTGCCAGCCGGTTTAGGGCGGCAGATACGCAGTATTTT. Amino acid sequence: CASRFRAADTQYF.

This clonotype was seen only a few times. The V gene is TRBV19, the J gene TRBJ2-5; D is possibly TRBD2 (5 bases). Germline V gene sequence: CDR1 LNHDA, CDR2 SQIVND (reference sequence). The CDR3 covers 15 residues. The germline V and J ends were trimmed by 3 bases and 5 bases, with 16 bases remaining between them. CDR3 sequence: CASSMGVQRGETQYF. The DNA for the CDR3 is TGTGCCAGTAGTATGGGAGTGCAGAGAGGCGAGACCCAGTACTTC.

There are many counts of this clonotype. V gene TRBV5-1 combines with J gene TRBJ2-1; 13 bases fit TRBD2. Germline trimming cut 4 bases from V and 3 bases from J; bases unmatched to any gene: 10. This CDR3 is built from 18 residues. Germline V CDR1 and CDR2: SGHRS, YFSETQ. In nucleotides, the CDR3 is TGCGCCAGCAGCCAAGGACTAGCGGGAGTGGTTCGCTACAATGAGCAGTTCTTC. It translates to CASSQGLAGVVRYNEQFF.

The CDR3 nucleotides are TGTGCCAGCAGTTTAAGGGGGACGAACACTGAAGCTTTCTTT. This translates into CASSLRGTNTEAFF. The chain links TRBV12-3 or TRBV12-4 to TRBJ1-1; a possible D gene is TRBD1 (6 bases). Trimming left V 2 bases short and J 1 base short, with 8 bases between. The CDR3 sequence is 14 residues long.

This clonotype was seen at least ten times. CDR3 DNA: TGTGCCAGCAGCTCCAGGACTAGCGGCTACAATGAGCAGTTCTTC. Translation: CASSSRTSGYNEQFF. This chain uses TRBV5-5 with TRBJ2-1; 10 bases align to TRBD2. CDR3 length: 15 residues. Germline assignment: CDR1 SGHKS and CDR2 YYEKEE (reference sequence). V lost 3 bases, J lost 3 bases, and 3 bases stayed unmatched. The variable domain in full, completed from reference TRBV5-5 and TRBJ2-1, reads DAGVTQSPTHLIKTRGQQVTLRCSPISGHKSVSWYQQVLGQGPQFIFQYYEKEERGRGNFPDRFSARQFPNYSSELNVNALLLGDSALYLCASSSRTSGYNEQFFGPGTRLTVL.

The V call is TRBV20-1, the J call TRBJ2-5, with 11 bases matching TRBD2. The germline CDR1 and CDR2 sequences are DFQATT and SNEGSKA (reference sequence). V trimming: 1 base; J trimming: 2 bases; junction bases outside the gene matches: 6. This CDR3 contains 16 residues. The CDR3 loop reads CSARGGTSGQQETQYF. The CDR3 DNA reads TGCAGTGCTAGAGGAGGGACTAGCGGACAACAAGAGACCCAGTACTTC.

This clonotype was observed many times. This chain connects TRBV4-2 to TRBJ2-4; D tentatively fits TRBD1 or TRBD2 (5 bases each). V was pared by 1 base and J by 4 bases, with 14 bases between. The CDR3 has 16 amino acids. Germline CDR1 and CDR2: LGHNA and YNFKEQ. CDR3 sequence (DNA): TGTGCCAGCAGCCAAGCCCCGGGACCAAGTAAAAACATTCAGTACTTC. Its translation is CASSQAPGPSKNIQYF.

V and J are TRBV11-2 and TRBJ2-1, with 7 bases identical to TRBD2. This CDR3 contains 17 residues. Germline CDR1 is SGHAT and CDR2 is FQNNGV. Trimming cost V 0 bases and J 1 base; bases outside gene matches: 6. CDR3 DNA: TGTGCCAGCAGCTTAGATCGGCCGGGGGGTTCCTACAATGAGCAGTTCTTC. It encodes CASSLDRPGGSYNEQFF.

This chain joins TRBV5-1 and TRBJ2-7; D gene ambiguous. Trimming pared 3 bases from V and 1 base from J, leaving 14 bases between. CDR3 length: 15 amino acids. Per germline, CDR1 SGHRS and CDR2 YFSETQ. CDR3 sequence reads: CASSSDRLLSYEQYF. DNA for the CDR3: TGCGCCAGCAGCTCGGACCGCCTTCTGTCCTACGAGCAGTACTTC.